This T cell receptor (beta chain) was sequenced during a study of blood T cell repertoires in COVID-19. In Cohort 3, a recovered donor had either two negative PCRs, clearance, or symptom resolution. Original processing notes: Amplification with reference gene primers provided the estimates of nucleated cell counts. This table comes from immunoSEQ multiplex PCR, and its TCRdb copy is limited to in-frame clones, with some not included. V, J and clone size derive from that table, while D and trimming were established from the DNA sequence. The table includes approximately 200,000 clones, around 90% detected once. The CDR3 totals 17 residues. Trimming at V came to 2 bases and at J to 7 bases, leaving 13 bases not matched to a gene. Per the germline V gene, CDR1 is SGHRS and CDR2 is YFSETQ.

This chain joins TRBV5-1 and TRBJ2-1; 9 nucleotides match TRBD1. Sequencing was carried out using PBMCs or T cells enriched from blood (not recorded which). This clonotype was sampled from a woman in her 30s who had recovered from COVID-19. The CDR3 sequence: CASSFYPGQGSENEQFF. CDR3 nucleotides: TGCGCCAGCAGCTTTTATCCGGGACAGGGATCGGAGAATGAGCAGTTCTTC.